These 3 T cell receptor beta chains were sequenced from one sample in a study of T cell responses to AZD1222 COVID-19 vaccine. Produced via immunoSEQ multiplex PCR; TCRdb's table is partial and in-frame only. The sample lists more than 140,000 clones; under 95% were seen once. Sequencing was performed on peripheral blood, taken on day 0 of AZD1222 vaccination. All receptors come from an adult in good health.

The chain combines TRBV10-3 with TRBJ1-1; TRBD1 might be the D (6 bases). V was trimmed by 7 bases and J by 0 bases, leaving 12 bases between them. Germline V gene sequence: CDR1 ENHRY, CDR2 SYGVKD. The CDR3 consists of 14 residues. CDR3 DNA sequence: TGTGCCATCAAGGCAGGGGCGATGAACACTGAAGCTTTCTTT. Protein sequence: CAIKAGAMNTEAFF.

This chain uses TRBV9 with TRBJ1-2, with D maybe TRBD1 (6 bases). Germline CDR1 reads SGDLS; CDR2 reads YYNGEE. Trimming took off 0 bases at V and 6 bases at J, with 6 bases between the two ends. CDR3 length equals 12 residues. The CDR3 DNA follows: TGTGCCAGCAGCGTAGGACAGGATGGCTACACCTTC. Amino acid sequence: CASSVGQDGYTF.

The CDR3 sequence is CASSISPYEQYF. CDR3 nucleotides: TGTGCCAGTAGTATATCGCCATACGAGCAGTACTTC. The rearrangement joins TRBV19 to TRBJ2-7; D not certain. CDR1 is LNHDA and CDR2 is SQIVND in the germline V gene (reference sequence). Trimming took off 2 bases at V and 4 bases at J, with 6 bases between the two ends. This CDR3 spans 12 amino acids.